The T cell receptor beta chain under discussion was sequenced for a study of monozygotic twins with inflammatory bowel disease. About this clonotype itself: Its antigen is unknown.

The length of the CDR3 is 12 residues. Germline CDR1 is SQVTM and CDR2 is ANQGSEA. Study-wide points: Healthy twins shared more clonotypes with others than IBD patients, most markedly active ones.

The unique tags termed UMIs, each holding a 6-nucleotide sample barcode, were added by means of template switching. PCR of TCRalpha and TCRbeta cDNA was nested, with two rounds of about 17 and 10 cycles. No DNA is given; TCRdb re-called the 5' RACE reads and lists each CDR3 protein once. Its table lists fewer than 550,000 distinct CDR3 sequences. This sequence was found in a human donor with ulcerative colitis or Crohn's disease, or a healthy co-twin of an affected twin (not recorded which). The sample consisted of blood. V and J are TRBV29-1 and TRBJ2-1; the TRBD2 assignment by TCRdb is unverifiable without DNA. This CDR3 is CSVEGRGFEQFF.